This passage covers 18 T cell receptor beta chains from one sample sequenced in a study of blood T cell repertoires in COVID-19. Using immunoSEQ multiplex PCR, the repertoire was profiled, and TCRdb retains in-frame clones only, with some absent. There are 150,000 to 190,000 clones in the sample; 65% to 85% occur only once, and 3.5% to 4.5% lies in the top ten. The specimen was peripheral blood. The source of these receptors is a woman older than 75 with acute or convalescent COVID-19.

The chain uses TRBV28 and TRBJ1-5, with D maybe TRBD1 (6 bases). The V gene's germline CDR1 is MDHEN and CDR2 SYDVKM. V lost 7 bases, J lost 0 bases, and 13 bases lay in between. The CDR3 is 15 amino acids. CDR3 residues: CASISDSYSNQPQHF. DNA for the CDR3: TGTGCCAGCATCTCGGACAGTTATAGCAATCAGCCCCAGCATTTT. Full variable domain (rest looked up from reference TRBV28 and TRBJ1-5): DVKVTQSSRYLVKRTGEKVFLECVQDMDHENMFWYRQDPGLGLRLIYFSYDVKMKEKGDIPEGYSVSREKKERFSLILESASTNQTSMYLCASISDSYSNQPQHFGDGTRLSIL.

This clone occurred a few times. The gene calls are TRBV6-2 or TRBV6-3 and TRBJ2-2; tentatively, D is TRBD1 (6 bases). The germline V gene encodes CDR1 MNHEY and CDR2 SVGEGT. The germline V and J ends were trimmed by 5 bases and 6 bases, with 13 bases remaining between them. The CDR3 is made up of 14 amino acids. The CDR3: CASSKTGTAGELFF. The CDR3 region has the DNA TGTGCCAGCAGTAAAACAGGGACCGCCGGGGAGCTGTTTTTT.

This clone was counted a few times. The V call is TRBV2, the J call TRBJ1-2, with a tentative D call TRBD1 (6 bases). V was clipped by 7 bases and J by 4 bases, with 10 bases between them. Germline assignment: CDR1 SNHLY and CDR2 FYNNEI. This CDR3 region has 12 residues. CDR3 region: CASNGTPYGYTF. CDR3 coding DNA: TGTGCCAGCAATGGGACACCCTATGGCTACACCTTC.

The chain employs TRBV3-1 (or the pseudogene TRBV3-2) and TRBJ2-5; 8 bases fit TRBD1. After removal of 3 bases from V and 0 bases from J, the junction contained 15 bases not matched to a gene. The CDR3 is 19 amino acids. Germline loops: CDR1 LGHDT, CDR2 YNNKEL (reference sequence). CDR3 DNA sequence: TGTGCCAGCAGCCAGCACAGGGGGTGGGTGAAAAGGTACCAAGAGACCCAGTACTTC. Translated: CASSQHRGWVKRYQETQYF.

This sequence joins TRBV2 and TRBJ2-7, with D tentatively TRBD1 (6 bases). Germline V gives CDR1 SNHLY, CDR2 FYNNEI. Trimming stripped 8 bases from V and 3 bases from J, with 14 bases between. The CDR3 loop spans 13 amino acids. The CDR3 coding sequence is TGTGCCAGCTTCCGGGACATTGACTACGAGCAGTACTTC. Encoded protein: CASFRDIDYEQYF.

This clone was counted at least ten times. The rearrangement links TRBV18 to TRBJ1-2; 9 bases are a match to TRBD1. Germline V gene data show CDR1 as KGHSH and CDR2 as LQKENI. This CDR3 is built from 14 residues. The ends lost 8 bases at V and 3 bases at J; junction bases unmatched: 7. CDR3 amino acids: CASTEQGADYGYTF. The CDR3 DNA follows: TGTGCCAGCACAGAACAGGGGGCGGACTATGGCTACACCTTC.

V gene TRBV30 combines with J gene TRBJ2-7, with 7 bases aligning to TRBD1. Trimming cost V 3 bases and J 6 bases; bases outside gene matches: 8. The CDR3 loop spans 13 amino acids. CDR1 is GTSNPN, CDR2 SVGIG, per germline (reference sequence). CDR3 in amino acids: CAWRGTAVPEQYF. CDR3 coding DNA: TGTGCCTGGAGGGGGACAGCAGTTCCCGAGCAGTACTTC.

The rearrangement links TRBV24-1 to TRBJ2-2, with 7 bases matching TRBD1. CDR1 KGHDR and CDR2 SFDVKD come from the germline V gene. V lost 4 bases, J lost 5 bases, and 9 bases stayed unmatched. CDR3 length equals 16 residues. The CDR3 sequence: CATSEEGRGRTGELFF. The CDR3 region has the DNA TGTGCCACCAGTGAGGAAGGAAGGGGGCGAACCGGGGAGCTGTTTTTT.

This chain uses TRBV2 with TRBJ1-6; D may be TRBD1 (5 bases). This CDR3 spans 15 amino acids. CDR1 SNHLY and CDR2 FYNNEI come from the germline V gene. V lost 2 bases and J 5 bases, leaving 10 bases between the germline ends. The CDR3: CASSEFQGNNSPLHF. The CDR3 DNA follows: TGTGCCAGCAGTGAATTCCAGGGAAATAATTCACCCCTCCACTTT.

This clone has a single count. The chain couples TRBV2 to TRBJ2-1; 9 nucleotides line up with TRBD2. The CDR3 contains 20 residues. The junction had 17 bases not matched to a gene; V was cut back by 5 bases and J by 0 bases. Germline V gene sequence: CDR1 SNHLY, CDR2 FYNNEI. The CDR3 is CASSSPGLAKVSSSYNEQFF. As DNA, the CDR3 is TGTGCCAGCAGTTCTCCTGGACTAGCGAAAGTTAGTAGCTCCTACAATGAGCAGTTCTTC. The full variable domain, its missing parts supplied by reference TRBV2 and TRBJ2-1, is EPEVTQTPSHQVTQMGQEVILRCVPISNHLYFYWYRQILGQKVEFLVSFYNNEISEKSEIFDDQFSVERPDGSNFTLKIRSTKLEDSAMYFCASSSPGLAKVSSSYNEQFFGPGTRLTVL.

V usage is TRBV7-9 and J usage is TRBJ1-6; D remains unclear. The CDR3 runs 14 residues. Deletions cut 1 base from V and 7 bases from J, with 8 bases between. In germline, CDR1 is SEHNR, CDR2 FQNEAQ (reference sequence). The CDR3 sequence: CASSLGLVNSPLHF. For the CDR3, the DNA is TGTGCCAGCAGCTTAGGGTTAGTCAATTCACCCCTCCACTTT.

J is TRBJ2-1 and V is TRBV6-2 or TRBV6-3; TRBD2 matches 13 bases. CDR1 MNHEY and CDR2 SVGEGT come from the germline V gene. V was clipped by 6 bases and J by 6 bases; unmatched bases: 17. The length of the CDR3 is 19 residues. Here the CDR3 reads CASSPQGQHGTSGANEQFF. CDR3 nucleotide sequence: TGTGCCAGCAGCCCTCAGGGTCAACACGGGACTAGCGGGGCCAATGAGCAGTTCTTC.

This clone was recorded once. The J gene is TRBJ1-2, the V gene TRBV18, with TRBD1 identical over 9 bases. The V segment lost 2 bases and the J segment 7 bases; nucleotides outside the gene matches: 5. This CDR3 contains 14 residues. Germline V gene sequence: CDR1 KGHSH, CDR2 LQKENI. CDR3 bases: TGTGCCAGCTCACCAACGGGACAGGGTGTTGGCTACACCTTC. Amino acids: CASSPTGQGVGYTF. Filled out from reference TRBV18 and TRBJ1-2, the complete variable domain reads NAGVMQNPRHLVRRRGQEARLRCSPMKGHSHVYWYRQLPEEGLKFMVYLQKENIIDESGMPKERFSAEFPKEGPSILRIQQVVRGDSAAYFCASSPTGQGVGYTFGSGTRLTVV.

This rearrangement joins TRBV7-2 to TRBJ2-5; 8 bases fit TRBD2. This CDR3 comprises 17 residues. Germline CDR1 SGHTA, CDR2 FQGNSA. V dropped 6 bases and J dropped 5; count of bases not matched to a gene: 17. DNA for the CDR3: TGTGCCAGCAGACAAAATACCGGACGGGGGGGCCGTGAGACCCAGTACTTC. Its protein is CASRQNTGRGGRETQYF.

This clone was counted a single time. J is TRBJ1-1 and V is TRBV9, with 8 positions matching TRBD1. The germline V gene encodes CDR1 SGDLS and CDR2 YYNGEE. The CDR3 totals 13 residues. V gave up 4 bases and J gave up 4 bases; unmatched junction bases: 3. DNA for the CDR3: TGTGCCAGCAGCCTGGACAGGGCCACTGAAGCTTTCTTT. Translation gives CASSLDRATEAFF.

This clone has more than one count but fewer than ten. The chain combines TRBV6-2 or TRBV6-3 with TRBJ2-7; D might be TRBD2 (6 bases). The V end lost 2 bases, the J end lost 5 bases, and 10 bases lay between the germline ends. This CDR3 has 13 amino acids. The germline V gene has CDR1 MNHEY and CDR2 SVGEGT. CDR3 region: CASSYLATNEQYF. In DNA form, the CDR3 reads TGTGCCAGCAGTTACCTAGCGACCAACGAGCAGTACTTC.

The V and J genes are TRBV7-8 and TRBJ1-1; the match to TRBD1 covers 9 bases. J was trimmed by 11 bases and V by 5 bases; bases with no gene match: 6. This CDR3 has 12 amino acids. The germline gives CDR1 SGHVS, CDR2 FQNEAQ. The CDR3 loop reads CASSLHDRGAFF. The CDR3 DNA follows: TGTGCCAGCAGCCTTCACGACAGGGGGGCTTTCTTT.

V and J are TRBV5-6 and TRBJ1-6, with 7 bases aligning to TRBD1. The V segment lost 4 bases and the J segment 7 bases; nucleotides outside the gene matches: 8. This CDR3 is built from 15 residues. Germline values: CDR1 SGHDT, CDR2 YYEEEE. CDR3 DNA sequence: TGTGCCAGCAGCAAACGGGCGGGACAGAATTCACCCCTCCACTTT. Translating it yields CASSKRAGQNSPLHF. The full variable domain, completed using reference TRBV5-6 and TRBJ1-6, is DAGVTQSPTHLIKTRGQQVTLRCSPKSGHDTVSWYQQALGQGPQFIFQYYEEEERQRGNFPDRFSGHQFPNYSSELNVNALLLGDSALYLCASSKRAGQNSPLHFGNGTRLTVT.